This T cell receptor (beta chain) was captured in a study of blood T cells in healthy people across ages. Researchers collected ten milliliters of peripheral blood from every single donor. Regarding this clonotype: Its antigen remains unidentified.

For the second PCR, which ran for about 6 to 11 cycles, a sample-barcoded 5' primer and a J-beta primer mix were used. Every cDNA was tagged by a template-switch adaptor with 12 random nucleotides. Individual samples furnished no less than 2.5 million CDR3-containing paired-end reads apiece. One entry per CDR3 protein results from TCRdb running MiXCR on the 5' RACE reads. The sample yields about 1 million distinct CDR3 sequences, 40% to 50% seen once. Trimming left V 5 bases short and J 8 bases short, with 11 bases between. The CDR3 spans 12 residues. From germline, CDR1 is SEHNR and CDR2 FQNEAQ (reference sequence). Points from the study as a whole: Age advanced and TCR beta diversity per million T cells fell, roughly linearly.

The chain links TRBV7-9 to TRBJ2-3; D is unresolved. The sample was blood. The TCR was taken from a woman between 55 and 75 years old in good health. The CDR3 loop reads CASSPLSRTQYF. The CDR3 bases are TGTGCCAGCAGCCCCCTCTCGCGTACGCAGTATTTT.